This T cell receptor beta chain was captured in a study of identical twins. General study findings and limits: Partly confounded zero-insertion analyses could result from invariant MAIT and iNKT cells. While abundant cord blood beta clonotypes carried fewer insertions, memory repertoires showed no such pattern.

V lost 6 bases, J lost 2 bases, and 12 bases lay in between. This CDR3 comprises 14 residues. Germline CDR1 and CDR2: SNHLY and FYNNEI. TCRdb reprocessed the 5' RACE reads via MiXCR and lists one record per CDR3 protein. Among about 530,000 distinct CDR3 sequences listed, roughly 15% were seen once. As concerns this clonotype: Its antigen is currently unknown.

These same records also appear under a second study, on yellow fever vaccine responses in identical twins.

Specimen: CD4+ T cells sorted from blood. The V and J genes are TRBV2 and TRBJ2-3, with D possibly matching TRBD2 (6 bases). The receptor comes from a woman aged 18-29 years in good health. The CDR3 region has the DNA TGTGCCAGCAGAGGACTAACTGACACAGATACGCAGTATTTT. It yields the protein CASRGLTDTDTQYF. Full variable domain (missing parts from reference TRBV2 and TRBJ2-3): EPEVTQTPSHQVTQMGQEVILRCVPISNHLYFYWYRQILGQKVEFLVSFYNNEISEKSEIFDDQFSVERPDGSNFTLKIRSTKLEDSAMYFCASRGLTDTDTQYFGPGTRLTVL.